These 3 T cell receptor beta chains were all obtained from the same sample, sequenced in a study of T-cell reconstitution after alpha-beta-depleted transplantation in children. Library preparation (for TCRbeta) was performed with unique molecular identifiers. TCRdb re-analysed the PCR reads in MiXCR, keeping a single row per CDR3 protein. The sample lists roughly 500,000 distinct CDR3 sequences; less than 35% were seen once. Sequences were derived from PBMCs from the stem cell graft donor, sampled from the stem cell graft. The receptors were sampled from a human donor who donated a stem cell graft to a child with aplastic anemia.

The genes are TRBV7-9 and TRBJ1-1; 11 bases agree with TRBD1. Looked up from germline, CDR1 is SEHNR and CDR2 is FQNEAQ (reference sequence). The CDR3 loop spans 15 amino acids. V was pared by 5 bases and J by 4 bases, with 6 bases of the junction left unmatched. Here the CDR3 DNA reads TGTGCCAGCAGCGTAGGACAGGGGGCTTTCACTGAAGCTTTCTTT. Translation: CASSVGQGAFTEAFF.

This clonotype appeared a few times. The gene calls are TRBV2 and TRBJ2-6; D is uncertain. The V gene lost 8 bases and the J gene lost 4 bases, with 6 bases spanning the gap. This CDR3 is 12 amino acids long. Per germline, CDR1 SNHLY and CDR2 FYNNEI. The CDR3 is CASVLGANVLTF. CDR3 nucleotides: TGTGCCAGCGTCCTAGGGGCCAACGTCCTGACTTTC.

This chain links TRBV7-2 with TRBJ2-1; 7 nucleotides align to TRBD2. V was pared by 2 bases and J by 8 bases, with 9 bases of the junction left unmatched. Germline CDR1 reads SGHTA; CDR2 reads FQGNSA. The CDR3 spans 15 residues. CDR3: CASSLSSRELYEQFF. The CDR3 DNA reads as TGTGCCAGCAGCTTAAGTTCGCGGGAGCTCTATGAGCAGTTCTTC.